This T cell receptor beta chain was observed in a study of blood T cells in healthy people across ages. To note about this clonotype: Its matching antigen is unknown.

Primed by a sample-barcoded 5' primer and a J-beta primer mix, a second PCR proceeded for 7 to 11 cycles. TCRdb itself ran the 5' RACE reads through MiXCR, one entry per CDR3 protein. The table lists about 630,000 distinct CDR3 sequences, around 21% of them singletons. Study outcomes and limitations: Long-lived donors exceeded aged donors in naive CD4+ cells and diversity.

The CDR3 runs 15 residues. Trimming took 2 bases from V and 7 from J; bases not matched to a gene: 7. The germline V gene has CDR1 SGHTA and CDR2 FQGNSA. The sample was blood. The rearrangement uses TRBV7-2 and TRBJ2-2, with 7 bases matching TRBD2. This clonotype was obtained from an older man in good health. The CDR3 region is CASSLFAGAVGELFF. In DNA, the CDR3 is TGTGCCAGCAGCTTATTCGCGGGAGCGGTCGGGGAGCTGTTTTTT.